Below, 22 T cell receptor beta chains from the same sample are listed, as sequenced in a study of blood T cell repertoires in COVID-19. This table comes from immunoSEQ multiplex PCR, and its TCRdb copy is limited to in-frame clones, with some not included. The sample records about 270,000 clones, about 85% being singletons. Sequenced material: PBMCs or T cells enriched from blood (not recorded which). All receptors derive from a woman aged 50 to 60 who had recovered from COVID-19.

The gene calls are TRBV15 and TRBJ2-7; maybe TRBD1 (5 bases). This CDR3 is built from 15 residues. The germline V and J ends were trimmed by 0 bases and 4 bases, with 13 bases remaining between them. Germline lookup yields CDR1 LNHNV and CDR2 YYDKDF (reference sequence). The CDR3 sequence: CATSRDRGQGYEQYF. CDR3 DNA: TGTGCCACCAGCAGAGATAGAGGCCAGGGTTACGAGCAGTACTTC.

This chain uses TRBV27 with TRBJ2-5; TRBD2 agrees at 9 bases. From germline, CDR1 is MNHEY and CDR2 SMNVEV (reference sequence). J gave up 6 bases and V 2 bases, and 19 bases lay outside the gene matches. This CDR3 region has 19 residues. In DNA form, the CDR3 reads TGTGCCAGCAGTTTAGAGAACCGCGGGAGGGCTTTTGGGCTAAAGACCCAGTACTTC. Translating it yields CASSLENRGRAFGLKTQYF.

The chain employs TRBV25-1 and TRBJ2-7; D is uncertain. Trimming stripped 3 bases from V and 3 bases from J, with 3 bases between. The V gene's germline CDR1 is MGHDK and CDR2 SYGVNS. This CDR3 is 11 amino acids long. The CDR3 DNA sequence: TGTGCCAGCAGTGAGAGCTACGAGCAGTACTTC. Encoded protein: CASSESYEQYF.

V usage is TRBV30 and J usage is TRBJ2-5; TRBD2 is a possible D gene (5 bases). V was cut by 7 bases and J by 5 bases, with 17 bases left in between. Germline CDR1 reads GTSNPN; CDR2 reads SVGIG (reference sequence). The CDR3 contains 13 residues. The CDR3 region is CASVPDPGETQYF. CDR3 bases: TGTGCCTCCGTTCCGGACCCGGGGGAGACCCAGTACTTC.

The chain couples TRBV6-1 to TRBJ1-6; 12 bases line up with TRBD1. Germline V gene sequence: CDR1 MNHNS, CDR2 SASEGT. V dropped 4 bases and J dropped 10; count of bases not matched to a gene: 11. The CDR3 is 17 residues long. DNA for the CDR3: TGTGCCAGCAGTGGCGGGACAGGGGGCGGATTTTGGTCACCCCTCCACTTT. Protein sequence: CASSGGTGGGFWSPLHF.

The rearrangement joins TRBV11-3 to TRBJ2-1; 10 bases align to TRBD2. V lost 5 bases to trimming and J lost 8 bases; unmatched junction nucleotides: 6. This CDR3 is built from 14 residues. From germline, CDR1 is SGHNT and CDR2 YENEEA. The CDR3 DNA follows: TGTGCCAGCAGCGCCAGCGGGAGGGCTTATGAGCAGTTCTTC. Its protein product is CASSASGRAYEQFF.

The V and J genes are TRBV28 and TRBJ2-7; 7 nucleotides align to TRBD2. With 2 bases clipped from V and 0 bases from J, the junction kept 4 bases outside the gene matches. CDR1 is MDHEN and CDR2 is SYDVKM in the germline V gene. This CDR3 is built from 15 residues. Here the CDR3 DNA reads TGTGCCAGCAGTTTAGGCGGGGGTACCTCCTACGAGCAGTACTTC. Amino acid sequence: CASSLGGGTSYEQYF.

Only one count was recorded for this clone. The chain employs TRBV4-3 and TRBJ2-3, with 8 bases identical to TRBD2. From germline, CDR1 is LGHNA and CDR2 YSLEER. The junction had 10 bases not matched to a gene; V was cut back by 1 base and J by 4 bases. CDR3 length: 17 amino acids. In DNA, the CDR3 is TGCGCCAGCAGCCAAGGGCGGACTAGCATCGGTGCAGATACGCAGTATTTT. Encoded protein: CASSQGRTSIGADTQYF.

The genes are TRBV27 and TRBJ1-5, with TRBD1 matching over 7 bases. V trimming: 5 bases; J trimming: 6 bases; junction bases outside the gene matches: 7. The V gene's germline CDR1 is MNHEY and CDR2 SMNVEV (reference sequence). CDR3 size: 14 residues. The CDR3 region has the DNA TGTGCCAGCAGTATGGAAGGGGGCGGTCAGCCCCAGCATTTT. Its translation: CASSMEGGGQPQHF.

The gene calls are TRBV24-1 and TRBJ1-2; D not resolved. V was cut by 3 bases and J by 2 bases, with 12 bases left in between. The germline CDR1 and CDR2 sequences are KGHDR and SFDVKD. CDR3 length equals 15 residues. CDR3 protein: CATSDRDGKNYGYTF. CDR3 bases: TGTGCCACCAGTGATCGGGATGGGAAAAACTATGGCTACACCTTC.

The chain combines TRBV6-2 or TRBV6-3 with TRBJ2-2; TRBD1 aligns across 9 bases. J was trimmed by 6 bases and V by 5 bases; bases with no gene match: 7. The CDR3 consists of 15 residues. CDR1 and CDR2 (germline): MNHEY, SVGEGT. The CDR3 sequence: CASSKQGARAGELFF. In nucleotides, the CDR3 is TGTGCCAGCAGTAAACAGGGGGCGCGGGCCGGGGAGCTGTTTTTT.

The rearrangement links TRBV28 to TRBJ2-7, with D perhaps matching TRBD1 (6 bases). The V end was cut by 6 bases, the J end by 5 bases, with 20 bases between. The CDR3 sequence is 15 residues long. CDR1 is MDHEN, CDR2 SYDVKM, per germline. CDR3 DNA: TGTGCCAGCAGCCGATTACAGGGATCGACCCACGAGCAGTACTTC. Residues: CASSRLQGSTHEQYF. Full variable domain (missing parts from reference TRBV28 and TRBJ2-7): DVKVTQSSRYLVKRTGEKVFLECVQDMDHENMFWYRQDPGLGLRLIYFSYDVKMKEKGDIPEGYSVSREKKERFSLILESASTNQTSMYLCASSRLQGSTHEQYFGPGTRLTVT.

The CDR3 reads CSVGEVQGARDTQYF. CDR3 in DNA: TGCAGCGTTGGGGAGGTGCAGGGGGCGAGAGATACGCAGTATTTT. The V gene is TRBV29-1, the J gene TRBJ2-3; 8 bases fit TRBD1. The CDR3 is 15 amino acids. Trimming at V came to 4 bases and at J to 5 bases, leaving 11 bases not matched to a gene. Per germline, CDR1 SQVTM and CDR2 ANQGSEA.

This clone came up a few times. The V and J genes are TRBV7-2 and TRBJ2-2; 11 bases align to TRBD2. The V gene end was trimmed by 3 bases and the J gene end by 4 bases; junction bases not matched to a gene: 1. CDR3 length equals 15 residues. The germline V gene encodes CDR1 SGHTA and CDR2 FQGNSA. CDR3: CASSFGTSGTGELFF. The CDR3, as DNA: TGTGCCAGCAGCTTCGGGACTAGCGGCACCGGGGAGCTGTTTTTT.

The chain carries TRBV20-1 and TRBJ1-2; D is uncertain. V dropped 6 bases and J dropped 3 bases, with 5 bases sitting between them. The CDR3 has 10 amino acids. Germline V gene lookup returns CDR1 DFQATT and CDR2 SNEGSKA (reference sequence). CDR3 bases: TGCAGTGCCACACACTATGGCTACACCTTC. It yields the protein CSATHYGYTF.

This sequence joins TRBV15 and TRBJ1-3, with TRBD1 matching over 7 bases. This CDR3 has 16 residues. J was trimmed by 2 bases and V by 3 bases; bases with no gene match: 7. CDR1 is LNHNV, CDR2 YYDKDF, per germline (reference sequence). The CDR3 reads CATSSHTGTAGNTIYF. Written as DNA, the CDR3 is TGTGCCACCAGCAGCCACACCGGGACAGCTGGAAACACCATATATTTT.

The chain links TRBV9 to TRBJ2-4; D is unresolved. The germline gives CDR1 SGDLS, CDR2 YYNGEE. Trimming stripped 3 bases from V and 0 bases from J, with 13 bases between. This CDR3 is 16 amino acids long. CDR3 DNA: TGTGCCAGCAGCGCCGATCAAGGAGTAGCCAAAAACATTCAGTACTTC. Translation: CASSADQGVAKNIQYF.

The V call is TRBV2, the J call TRBJ2-1; 11 bases are shared with TRBD2. Germline-derived CDR1 and CDR2 are SNHLY and FYNNEI. The J segment lost 5 bases and the V segment lost 4 bases, leaving 7 bases of the junction unmatched. The CDR3 is 16 amino acids. CDR3 in amino acids: CASSAAGTSGNNEQFF. The CDR3 bases are TGTGCCAGCAGTGCAGCCGGGACTAGCGGAAACAATGAGCAGTTCTTC. Complete variable domain (other parts from reference TRBV2 and TRBJ2-1): EPEVTQTPSHQVTQMGQEVILRCVPISNHLYFYWYRQILGQKVEFLVSFYNNEISEKSEIFDDQFSVERPDGSNFTLKIRSTKLEDSAMYFCASSAAGTSGNNEQFFGPGTRLTVL.

The gene calls are TRBV11-3 and TRBJ2-1; D might be TRBD2 (6 bases). The CDR3 consists of 18 residues. Per the germline V gene, CDR1 is SGHNT and CDR2 is YENEEA. Between the trimmed V and J ends, which lost 5 bases and 0 bases, there was a span of 20 bases. The CDR3 DNA reads as TGTGCCAGCAGCCTACGTCCTAGGGACTCGAGCTCCTACAATGAGCAGTTCTTC. Translated: CASSLRPRDSSSYNEQFF.

The chain uses TRBV28 and TRBJ1-2; D is unresolved. The CDR3 is 11 residues long. The V gene's germline CDR1 is MDHEN and CDR2 SYDVKM. Trimming took 8 bases from V and 8 from J, leaving 12 bases between them. CDR3 sequence: CASRWSKGYTF. The CDR3 coding sequence is TGTGCCAGCCGGTGGTCTAAAGGCTACACCTTC.

The genes are TRBV18 and TRBJ1-4, with 8 bases identical to TRBD1. The J segment lost 7 bases and the V segment lost 3 bases, leaving 7 bases of the junction unmatched. CDR3 size: 15 residues. In germline, CDR1 is KGHSH, CDR2 LQKENI. CDR3 sequence: CASSPQGAQGEKLFF. The CDR3 DNA follows: TGTGCCAGCTCACCCCAGGGGGCGCAGGGTGAAAAACTGTTTTTT.

Details on this clone: This specimen includes other DNA sequences encoding the same CDR3. The J gene is TRBJ2-2, the V gene TRBV28; D might be TRBD1 (6 bases). CDR3 length: 14 amino acids. The V and J ends lost 3 bases and 4 bases respectively, with 9 bases between them. Per germline, CDR1 MDHEN and CDR2 SYDVKM. The CDR3 here is CASSLTGSTGELFF. The CDR3 bases are TGTGCCAGCAGTTTGACAGGCAGCACCGGGGAGCTGTTTTTT.